This T cell receptor (beta chain) is drawn from a study of T cell responses to AZD1222 COVID-19 vaccine. For the study at large: Second-dose intervals of approximately 4 or approximately 12 weeks were pooled.

Study observations and caveats: Vaccine-related CD4 TCRs covered spike, predominating at 160-218 and 743-854. AZD1222 recipients seropositive at baseline numbered only 6 or 7.

A note on this clone: Its antigen is not known.

Germline V gene lookup returns CDR1 SGHRS and CDR2 YFSETQ. The length of the CDR3 is 17 residues. With 4 bases removed from V and 0 bases from J, the gap between germline ends came to 18 bases. The table came from immunoSEQ multiplex PCR; TCRdb's copy has only in-frame clones and leaves some out. Of 95,000 to 150,000 clones listed, approximately 88% are singletons. This receptor was taken from an adult in good health. The gene calls are TRBV5-1 and TRBJ2-3; D could derive from TRBD1 or TRBD2 (5 bases each). The sequences come from peripheral blood, collected on day 0 of AZD1222 vaccination. CDR3 nucleotides: TGCGCCAGCAGCCCGGCCGGGGCAGGGTTGAGCACAGATACGCAGTATTTT. Translation: CASSPAGAGLSTDTQYF.